The clone carrying this T cell receptor (beta chain) occurred once. Its antigen is not known. The sample belongs to a study of T cell responses to AZD1222 COVID-19 vaccine. General study results and limits: Vaccine-associated CD4 TCRs spanned spike, dominant at 160-218 and 743-854. At study baseline, merely several AZD1222 recipients were seropositive. Spike-specific TCR breadth and depth were elevated following two AZD1222 doses.

With V trimmed by 4 bases and J by 0 bases, 2 bases remained unmatched. CDR3 size: 15 residues. In germline, CDR1 is MDHEN, CDR2 SYDVKM. Some second doses came at about 4 weeks and others at about 12 weeks; these were pooled. The method was immunoSEQ multiplex PCR; TCRdb's version includes in-frame clones alone and lacks a portion of them. The table shows approximately 110,000 clones, with about nine tenths occurring only once. The source of this sequence is an adult who received the AZD1222 COVID-19 vaccine. This rearrangement joins TRBV28 to TRBJ1-4, with TRBD1 identical over 7 bases. Specimen: peripheral blood, collected 28 days after the second AZD1222 dose. The CDR3 DNA reads TGTGCCAGCAGTTCAGGGGGGGCAACTAATGAAAAACTGTTTTTT. It is translated as CASSSGGATNEKLFF. The whole variable domain, remainder taken from reference TRBV28 and TRBJ1-4, is DVKVTQSSRYLVKRTGEKVFLECVQDMDHENMFWYRQDPGLGLRLIYFSYDVKMKEKGDIPEGYSVSREKKERFSLILESASTNQTSMYLCASSSGGATNEKLFFGSGTQLSVL.